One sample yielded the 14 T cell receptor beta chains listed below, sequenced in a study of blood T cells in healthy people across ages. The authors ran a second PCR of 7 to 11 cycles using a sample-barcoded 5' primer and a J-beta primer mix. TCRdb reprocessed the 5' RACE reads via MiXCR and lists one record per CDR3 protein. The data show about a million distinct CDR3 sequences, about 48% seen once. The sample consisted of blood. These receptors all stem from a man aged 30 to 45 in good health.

The CDR3 DNA follows: TGTGCCAGCGGGAGGGGACAGCCCCAGCATTTT. This translates into CASGRGQPQHF. The V and J genes are TRBV25-1 and TRBJ1-5, with a weak D call TRBD1 (5 bases). The CDR3 sequence is 11 residues long. V was trimmed by 8 bases and J by 7 bases, leaving 9 bases between them. Germline lookup yields CDR1 MGHDK and CDR2 SYGVNS.

CDR3 nucleotides: TGTGCCAGCGAAGGCCGGGACAGCGGCACTGAAGCTTTCTTT. Translation gives CASEGRDSGTEAFF. This chain connects TRBV3-1 to TRBJ1-1; TRBD1 matches at 7 bases. Germline V CDR1 and CDR2: LGHDT, YNNKEL (reference sequence). The CDR3 extends over 14 amino acids. The trim removed 8 bases at V and 4 bases at J, leaving 10 bases unmatched.

CDR3 in amino acids: CATWDRRNWGYTF. The CDR3 DNA reads as TGTGCCACCTGGGACCGGAGGAACTGGGGCTACACCTTC. The V call is TRBV6-1, the J call TRBJ1-2, with TRBD1 as a possible D gene (5 bases). V lost 10 bases and J 8 bases, leaving 20 bases between the germline ends. Germline values: CDR1 MNHNS, CDR2 SASEGT. The CDR3 spans 13 residues.

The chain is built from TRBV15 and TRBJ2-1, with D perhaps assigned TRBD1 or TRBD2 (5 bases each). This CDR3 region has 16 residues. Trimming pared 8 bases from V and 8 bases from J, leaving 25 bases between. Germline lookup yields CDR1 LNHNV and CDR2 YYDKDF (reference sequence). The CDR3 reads CATRGYRENLGDEQFF. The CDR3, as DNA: TGTGCCACCCGGGGTTATAGGGAGAACTTGGGGGATGAGCAGTTCTTC.

CDR3 nucleotide sequence: TGCGCCAGCAGCGTCGGGACGGAGGGTTTGGAGCAGTACTTC. This gives the protein CASSVGTEGLEQYF. V is TRBV5-1 and J is TRBJ2-7, with D maybe TRBD2 (6 bases). The CDR3 is 14 residues long. V was trimmed by 4 bases and J by 7 bases, leaving 18 bases between them. Germline CDR1 and CDR2: SGHRS and YFSETQ.

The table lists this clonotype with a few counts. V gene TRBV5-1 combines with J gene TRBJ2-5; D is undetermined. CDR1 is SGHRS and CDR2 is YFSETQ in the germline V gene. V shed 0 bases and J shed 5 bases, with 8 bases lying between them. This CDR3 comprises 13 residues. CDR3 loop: CASSLVMGETQYF. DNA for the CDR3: TGCGCCAGCAGCTTGGTGATGGGGGAGACCCAGTACTTC.

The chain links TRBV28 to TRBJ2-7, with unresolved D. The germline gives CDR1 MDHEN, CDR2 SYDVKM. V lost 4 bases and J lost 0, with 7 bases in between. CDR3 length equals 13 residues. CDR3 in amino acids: CASSSISSYEQYF. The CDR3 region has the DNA TGTGCCAGCAGTTCGATTTCCTCCTACGAGCAGTACTTC.

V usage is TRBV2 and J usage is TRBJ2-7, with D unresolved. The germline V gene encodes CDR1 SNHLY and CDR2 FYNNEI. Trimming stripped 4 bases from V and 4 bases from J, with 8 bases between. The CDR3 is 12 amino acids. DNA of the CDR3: TGTGCCAGCAGTGGAAAGGGATACGAGCAGTACTTC. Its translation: CASSGKGYEQYF.

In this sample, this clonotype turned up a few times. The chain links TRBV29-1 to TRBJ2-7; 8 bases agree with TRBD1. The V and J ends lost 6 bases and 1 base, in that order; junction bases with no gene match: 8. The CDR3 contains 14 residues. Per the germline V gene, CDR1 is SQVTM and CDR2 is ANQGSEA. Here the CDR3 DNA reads TGCAGCGTCTCAGACAGGGGCTTATCCTACGAGCAGTACTTC. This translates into CSVSDRGLSYEQYF.

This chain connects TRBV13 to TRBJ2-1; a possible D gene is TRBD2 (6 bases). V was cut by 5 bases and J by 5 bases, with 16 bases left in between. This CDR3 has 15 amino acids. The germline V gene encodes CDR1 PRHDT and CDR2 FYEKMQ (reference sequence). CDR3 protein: CASSPLARADNEQFF. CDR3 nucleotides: TGTGCCAGCAGCCCCCTAGCGCGTGCTGACAATGAGCAGTTCTTC.

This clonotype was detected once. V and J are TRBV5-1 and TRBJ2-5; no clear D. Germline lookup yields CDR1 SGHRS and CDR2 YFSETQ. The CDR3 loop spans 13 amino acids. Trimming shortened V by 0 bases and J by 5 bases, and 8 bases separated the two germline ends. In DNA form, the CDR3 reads TGCGCCAGCAGCTTGGAGAATCTGGAGACCCAGTACTTC. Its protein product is CASSLENLETQYF.

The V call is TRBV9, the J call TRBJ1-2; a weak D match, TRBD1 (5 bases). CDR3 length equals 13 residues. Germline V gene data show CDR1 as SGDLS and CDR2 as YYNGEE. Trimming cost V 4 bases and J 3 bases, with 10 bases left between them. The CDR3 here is CASSRQRDYGYTF. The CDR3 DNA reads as TGTGCCAGCAGCCGACAGCGTGACTATGGCTACACCTTC.

This CDR3 reads CASRMSGTGGNYEQYF. The DNA of the CDR3 is TGTGCCAGCAGAATGTCCGGGACAGGGGGGAACTACGAGCAGTACTTC. This rearrangement joins TRBV6-5 to TRBJ2-7; 11 bases are shared with TRBD1. CDR3 length: 16 residues. In germline, CDR1 is MNHEY, CDR2 SVGAGI. The trim removed 6 bases at V and 3 bases at J, leaving 10 bases unmatched.

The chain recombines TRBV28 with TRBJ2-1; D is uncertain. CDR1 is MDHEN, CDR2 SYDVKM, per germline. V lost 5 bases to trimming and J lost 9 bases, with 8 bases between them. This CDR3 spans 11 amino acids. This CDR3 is CASSASPEQFF. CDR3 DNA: TGTGCCAGCAGTGCGAGCCCTGAGCAGTTCTTC.